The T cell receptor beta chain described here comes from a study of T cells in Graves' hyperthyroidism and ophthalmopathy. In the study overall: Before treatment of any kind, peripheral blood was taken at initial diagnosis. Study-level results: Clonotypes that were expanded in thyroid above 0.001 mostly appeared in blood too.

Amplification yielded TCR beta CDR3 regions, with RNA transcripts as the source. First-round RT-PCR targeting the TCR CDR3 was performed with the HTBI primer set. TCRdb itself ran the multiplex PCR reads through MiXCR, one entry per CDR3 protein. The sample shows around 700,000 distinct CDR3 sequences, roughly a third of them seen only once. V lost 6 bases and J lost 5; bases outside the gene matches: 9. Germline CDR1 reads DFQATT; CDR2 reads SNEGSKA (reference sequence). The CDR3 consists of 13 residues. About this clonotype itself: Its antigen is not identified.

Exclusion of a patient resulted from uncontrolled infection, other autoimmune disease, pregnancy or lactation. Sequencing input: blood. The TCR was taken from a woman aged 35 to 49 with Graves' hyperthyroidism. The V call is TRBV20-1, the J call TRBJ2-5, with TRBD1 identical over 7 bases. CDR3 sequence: CSAGRPQGETQYF. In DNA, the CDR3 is TGCAGTGCGGGCCGTCCACAGGGGGAGACCCAGTACTTC.